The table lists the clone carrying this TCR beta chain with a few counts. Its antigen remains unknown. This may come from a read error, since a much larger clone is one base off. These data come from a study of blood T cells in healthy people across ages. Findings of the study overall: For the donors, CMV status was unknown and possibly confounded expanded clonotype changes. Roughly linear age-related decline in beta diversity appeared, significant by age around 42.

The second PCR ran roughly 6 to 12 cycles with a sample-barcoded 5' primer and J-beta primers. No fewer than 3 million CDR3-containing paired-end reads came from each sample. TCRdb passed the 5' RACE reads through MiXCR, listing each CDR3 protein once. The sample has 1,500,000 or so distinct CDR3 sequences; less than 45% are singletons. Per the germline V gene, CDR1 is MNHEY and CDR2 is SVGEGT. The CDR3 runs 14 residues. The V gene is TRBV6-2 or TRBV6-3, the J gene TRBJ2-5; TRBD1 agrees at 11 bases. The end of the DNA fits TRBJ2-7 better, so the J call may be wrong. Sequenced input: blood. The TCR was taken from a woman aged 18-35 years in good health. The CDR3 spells CASIYGTGGYEQYF. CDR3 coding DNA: TGTGCCAGCATTTACGGGACAGGGGGCTACGAGCAGTACTTC.